Listed below are T cell receptor beta chains from one sample, sequenced in a study of cytomegalovirus exposure and HLA in healthy donors. Some clones are missing from TCRdb's copy, which holds only in-frame ones; the method was immunoSEQ multiplex PCR. The data hold around 150,000 clones, with less than 85% observed a single time. The sample comprised PBMCs. The receptors stem from a man in his forties in good health and CMV-seropositive. Both conserved end residues are part of each CDR3. Each record gives: D gene, J gene, clone size, V gene, CDR3 protein, CDR3 DNA. A D gene is named only where the DNA matches it firmly. Expanded clones get a size class; other rows say once, few or many, or leave the size out.

>TRBD1|TRBJ2-7|.|TRBV5-1
CASSSTGKGTDEQYF
TGCGCCAGCAGCTCGACAGGGAAGGGAACGGATGAGCAGTACTTC
>.|TRBJ1-5|.|TRBV4-1
CASSQDGGSNQPQHF
TGCGCCAGCAGCCAAGACGGGGGTAGCAATCAGCCCCAGCATTTT
>TRBD1|TRBJ2-7|.|TRBV19
CASSGTGINEQYF
TGTGCCAGTTCCGGGACAGGGATCAACGAGCAGTACTTC
>.|TRBJ2-7|few|TRBV5-6
CASSLTGLYEQYF
TGTGCCAGCAGCTTGACAGGGCTCTACGAGCAGTACTTC
>TRBD1|TRBJ2-1|.|TRBV28
CASSSSGRGLINEQFF
TGTGCCAGCAGTTCCTCAGGCAGGGGGCTTATCAATGAGCAGTTCTTC
>.|TRBJ1-5|.|TRBV28
CASSPGQPQHF
TGTGCCAGCAGTCCCGGTCAGCCCCAGCATTTT
>.|TRBJ2-1|.|TRBV27
CASSLRSYNEQFF
TGTGCCAGCAGTTTGAGGAGCTACAATGAGCAGTTCTTC
>TRBD1|TRBJ1-2|.|TRBV5-1
CASSSSGDRGNYGYTF
TGCGCCAGCAGCTCGAGCGGGGACAGGGGAAACTATGGCTACACCTTC
>TRBD1|TRBJ2-7|.|TRBV2
CASRDRMFRQYF
TGTGCCAGCAGGGACAGGATGTTTAGGCAGTACTTC
>TRBD2|TRBJ2-7|.|TRBV6-6
CASRSTSPNEQYF
TGTGCCAGCAGATCGACTAGCCCCAACGAGCAGTACTTC
>TRBD2|TRBJ2-7|.|TRBV2
CASRGTSGGYEQYF
TGTGCCAGCAGGGGGACTAGCGGGGGTTACGAGCAGTACTTC
>TRBD2|TRBJ2-5|.|TRBV5-1
CASSKLAGGRKTQYF
TGCGCCAGCAGCAAACTAGCGGGGGGGCGTAAGACCCAGTACTTC
>TRBD2|TRBJ2-1|.|TRBV2
CASSMTSGIIFF
TGTGCCAGCAGTATGACTAGCGGGATAATCTTCTTC
>TRBD1|TRBJ1-6|.|TRBV5-4
CASSSPGQGAVSPLHF
TGTGCCAGCAGCTCGCCGGGACAGGGGGCCGTATCACCCCTCCACTTT
>.|TRBJ2-3|.|TRBV2
CASRPAGRQYF
TGTGCCAGCAGGCCGGCGGGGCGGCAGTATTTT
>TRBD2|TRBJ2-5|.|TRBV29-1
CSVSLAGGLETQYF
TGCAGCGTTTCCTTAGCGGGGGGATTGGAGACCCAGTACTTC
>TRBD1|TRBJ2-7|.|TRBV6-6
CASTKQGPTYEQYF
TGTGCCAGCACAAAACAGGGGCCAACCTACGAGCAGTACTTC
>TRBD2|TRBJ2-5|.|TRBV5-1
CATRPGTSGGGQETQYF
TGCGCCACTCGTCCCGGGACTAGCGGGGGTGGCCAAGAGACCCAGTACTTC
>TRBD1|TRBJ2-1|.|TRBV10-1
CASKEVTGAHEQFF
TGCGCCAGCAAGGAGGTAACAGGGGCCCATGAGCAGTTCTTC
>.|TRBJ1-5|.|TRBV28
CASSPPGAPGRTQHF
TGTGCCAGCAGTCCCCCAGGGGCCCCCGGGCGTACCCAGCATTTT
>TRBD1|TRBJ2-7|.|TRBV27
CASSHGTVPWNF
TGTGCCAGCAGCCATGGGACAGTCCCGTGGAACTTC
>.|TRBJ2-1|.|TRBV11-2
CASSRPTIYNEQFF
TGTGCCAGCAGCCGGCCGACAATTTACAATGAGCAGTTCTTC
>.|TRBJ2-3|.|TRBV5-4
CASSTESSLAQYF
TGTGCCAGCAGCACCGAGAGTAGTTTAGCGCAGTATTTT
>.|TRBJ1-1|.|TRBV19
CASRSPGAAGGTEAFF
TGTGCCAGTAGGAGCCCGGGGGCGGCGGGAGGCACTGAAGCTTTCTTT
>TRBD1|TRBJ1-3|.|TRBV6-5
CASSYRTGRNTIYF
TGTGCCAGCAGTTACCGGACAGGAAGAAACACCATATATTTT
>.|TRBJ2-7|.|TRBV5-1
CASSLRGPYEQYF
TGCGCCAGCAGCTTAAGGGGCCCCTACGAGCAGTACTTC
>.|TRBJ1-6|.|TRBV28
CASSRGRVGSSYNSPLHF
TGTGCCAGCAGTCGAGGACGGGTGGGGAGCTCCTATAATTCACCCCTCCACTTT
>.|TRBJ2-3|.|TRBV7-2
CASSLFPRGPDTQYF
TGTGCCAGCAGCTTATTTCCCCGAGGCCCAGATACGCAGTATTTT
>TRBD2|TRBJ2-1|.|TRBV18
CASSPELAGTHRQFF
TGTGCCAGCTCACCAGAGTTAGCGGGAACTCATCGGCAGTTCTTC
>.|TRBJ2-5|few|TRBV4-2
CASSQGSGQLRGETQYF
TGTGCCAGCAGCCAAGGGTCAGGCCAGCTTCGGGGAGAGACCCAGTACTTC
>.|TRBJ1-1|.|TRBV2
CASSPGGRDTEAFF
TGTGCCAGCAGTCCTGGAGGAAGGGACACTGAAGCTTTCTTT
>TRBD1|TRBJ2-6|.|TRBV19
CASSPHTGVSGANVLTF
TGTGCCAGTAGTCCACACACAGGGGTATCTGGGGCCAACGTCCTGACTTTC
>.|TRBJ2-3|.|TRBV29-1
CSVLGGGRDTQYF
TGCAGCGTTTTGGGGGGGGGCCGGGATACGCAGTATTTT
>.|TRBJ1-5|.|TRBV19
CASSIDPSQMGQGGNQPQHF
TGTGCCAGTAGTATAGACCCCTCCCAAATGGGGCAGGGCGGCAATCAGCCCCAGCATTTT
>.|TRBJ2-7|.|TRBV6-5
CASSRGGGPYEQYF
TGTGCCAGCAGTCGCGGCGGGGGCCCCTACGAGCAGTACTTC
>.|TRBJ2-1|.|TRBV2
CASSEAAGRRVNEQFF
TGTGCCAGCAGTGAAGCGGCAGGGAGGCGAGTTAATGAGCAGTTCTTC
>.|TRBJ2-7|.|TRBV7-9
CASSLHNSYEQYF
TGTGCCAGCAGCTTACACAACTCCTACGAGCAGTACTTC
>.|TRBJ1-4|few|TRBV19
CASSRGRTNEKLFF
TGTGCCAGTAGTCGTGGCAGAACTAATGAAAAACTGTTTTTT
>.|TRBJ2-2|.|TRBV5-6
CASRFFVNGELFF
TGTGCCAGCAGATTCTTCGTTAACGGGGAGCTGTTTTTT
>TRBD1|TRBJ2-7|.|TRBV29-1
CSVEGRGYEQYF
TGCAGCGTTGAGGGCAGGGGGTACGAGCAGTACTTC
>.|TRBJ1-2|.|TRBV7-6
CASSIGQPYGYTF
TGTGCCAGCAGCATTGGACAGCCTTATGGCTACACCTTC
>TRBD1|TRBJ1-1|.|TRBV29-1
CSVRTGGGNTEAFF
TGCAGCGTTAGGACAGGGGGCGGGAACACTGAAGCTTTCTTT